Each of the 28 T cell receptor beta chains below was sequenced from the same sample in a study of blood T cell repertoires in COVID-19. TCRdb's table, derived via immunoSEQ multiplex PCR, lists solely in-frame clones and lacks some. The sample lists more than 85,000 clones; approximately 82% were seen once. Sequences were obtained from peripheral blood. These receptors were obtained from a man aged 60-69 years with acute or convalescent COVID-19.

This chain connects TRBV20-1 to TRBJ2-1; either TRBD1 or TRBD2 may supply D (5 bases each). CDR3 size: 14 residues. The germline V gene encodes CDR1 DFQATT and CDR2 SNEGSKA (reference sequence). V lost 3 bases to trimming and J lost 2 bases, with 11 bases between them. The CDR3 loop is CSASEGLPYNEQFF. The CDR3 region has the DNA TGCAGTGCTAGTGAGGGGCTACCCTACAATGAGCAGTTCTTC.

The J gene is TRBJ2-1, the V gene TRBV7-2; TRBD2 matches at 11 bases. CDR3 length equals 15 residues. Germline CDR1 is SGHTA and CDR2 is FQGNSA. V lost 11 bases to trimming and J lost 7 bases; unmatched junction nucleotides: 13. CDR3: CAGSTTSGSLNEQFF. The DNA for the CDR3 is TGTGCCGGATCGACAACTAGCGGGAGTTTGAATGAGCAGTTCTTC.

The chain has TRBV29-1 and TRBJ1-2, with D unclear. This CDR3 has 13 residues. Germline values: CDR1 SQVTM, CDR2 ANQGSEA. Trimming took 4 bases from V and 4 from J, leaving 13 bases between them. Written as DNA, the CDR3 is TGCAGCGTTGGGCAGAAACTATCCTATGGCTACACCTTC. This gives the protein CSVGQKLSYGYTF.

The chain combines TRBV14 with TRBJ1-1; TRBD1 matches at 9 bases. The CDR3 contains 14 residues. V shed 5 bases, J shed 5 bases, and the junction held 6 bases outside the gene matches. CDR1 is SGHDN and CDR2 is FVKESK in the germline V gene. The CDR3 region is CASSSRQGGTEAFF. CDR3 in DNA: TGTGCCAGCAGCTCCCGACAGGGGGGGACTGAAGCTTTCTTT.

The chain combines TRBV29-1 with TRBJ2-7; 8 bases match TRBD1. The germline V gene has CDR1 SQVTM and CDR2 ANQGSEA. J gave up 3 bases and V 6 bases, and 13 bases lay outside the gene matches. The CDR3 covers 15 residues. The DNA of the CDR3 is TGCAGCGTAGCGGACAGGGTTAAGAAAGTCTACGAGCAGTACTTC. As protein: CSVADRVKKVYEQYF.

The genes are TRBV4-3 and TRBJ1-1; 10 bases line up with TRBD1. The CDR3 extends over 16 amino acids. CDR1 is LGHNA, CDR2 YSLEER, per germline. Germline trimming cut 1 base from V and 5 bases from J; bases unmatched to any gene: 7. CDR3 nucleotide sequence: TGCGCCAGCAGCCAAGCCGTTCCGGGACAGGGGACTGAAGCTTTCTTT. Translating gives CASSQAVPGQGTEAFF.

This sequence joins TRBV28 and TRBJ1-1; TRBD1 aligns across 9 bases. The CDR3 loop spans 15 amino acids. Germline lookup yields CDR1 MDHEN and CDR2 SYDVKM. V shed 3 bases, J shed 5 bases, and the junction held 7 bases outside the gene matches. CDR3 sequence (DNA): TGTGCCAGCAGTTTTAGGGACAGGGCGAGTACTGAAGCTTTCTTT. Translation: CASSFRDRASTEAFF.

This rearrangement joins TRBV24-1 to TRBJ2-6; 10 bases are a match to TRBD1. V was clipped by 6 bases and J by 0 bases; unmatched bases: 7. CDR1 is KGHDR, CDR2 SFDVKD, per germline. This CDR3 contains 18 residues. The CDR3 sequence: CATSTRQGAVSGANVLTF. The CDR3 region has the DNA TGTGCCACCAGTACAAGACAGGGGGCTGTCTCTGGGGCCAACGTCCTGACTTTC.

The genes are TRBV24-1 and TRBJ2-5; 7 bases line up with TRBD2. V lost 5 bases, J lost 2 bases, and 4 bases stayed unmatched. Germline V lookup: CDR1 KGHDR, CDR2 SFDVKD. The length of the CDR3 is 14 residues. CDR3 protein: CATSAGGGQETQYF. CDR3 DNA sequence: TGTGCCACCAGTGCCGGGGGAGGGCAAGAGACCCAGTACTTC.

V gene TRBV30 combines with J gene TRBJ2-5, with TRBD2 as a possible D gene (6 bases). This CDR3 spans 14 amino acids. Germline assignment: CDR1 GTSNPN and CDR2 SVGIG (reference sequence). Trimming took off 2 bases at V and 2 bases at J, with 12 bases between the two ends. The CDR3 coding sequence is TGTGCCTGGAGTAACGGGGGAGCTCAAGAGACCCAGTACTTC. Translating it yields CAWSNGGAQETQYF.

CDR3: CASSLRTGQPNTGELFF. In DNA, the CDR3 is TGTGCCAGCAGCCTACGGACTGGCCAGCCGAACACCGGGGAGCTGTTTTTT. V and J are TRBV5-8 and TRBJ2-2; D perhaps matches TRBD2 (5 bases). Trimming pared 4 bases from V and 0 bases from J, leaving 16 bases between. Germline V lookup: CDR1 SGHTS, CDR2 YDEGEE. This CDR3 is built from 17 residues.

This clone was picked up one time. CDR3 in amino acids: CATRGGLGEKLFF. CDR3 sequence (DNA): TGTGCCACCAGAGGGGGCCTAGGGGAAAAACTGTTTTTT. The rearrangement links TRBV15 to TRBJ1-4, with TRBD1 identical over 7 bases. This CDR3 is 13 amino acids long. V dropped 6 bases and J dropped 8; count of bases not matched to a gene: 6. CDR1 is LNHNV, CDR2 YYDKDF, per germline (reference sequence).

The gene calls are TRBV6-5 and TRBJ1-1, with TRBD1 as a possible D gene (6 bases). Germline V gene data show CDR1 as MNHEY and CDR2 as SVGAGI. The CDR3 is made up of 13 amino acids. V shed 4 bases and J shed 4 bases, with 10 bases lying between them. CDR3: CASSFTGITEAFF. CDR3 DNA: TGTGCCAGCAGTTTCACAGGGATCACTGAAGCTTTCTTT.

The J gene is TRBJ2-6, the V gene TRBV5-1, with 12 positions matching TRBD1. Germline loops: CDR1 SGHRS, CDR2 YFSETQ. Unmatched junction bases numbered 5, after V lost 3 bases and J lost 4 bases. The CDR3 runs 17 residues. The CDR3 DNA sequence: TGCGCCAGCAGCTCCGGGACAGGGGGCTCGGGGGCCAACGTCCTGACTTTC. It specifies CASSSGTGGSGANVLTF.

The V gene is TRBV27, the J gene TRBJ2-5; 9 bases are a match to TRBD1. Germline V gene lookup returns CDR1 MNHEY and CDR2 SMNVEV (reference sequence). This CDR3 contains 14 residues. V lost 6 bases, J lost 6 bases, and 8 bases stayed unmatched. The CDR3 DNA reads TGTGCCAGCAGAGGCTTGGGACAGGGACAGACCCAGTACTTC. It encodes CASRGLGQGQTQYF.

The chain combines TRBV3-1 (or the pseudogene TRBV3-2) with TRBJ2-7; D is unresolved. Germline lookup yields CDR1 LGHDT and CDR2 YNNKEL (reference sequence). The CDR3 covers 15 residues. The V end was cut by 0 bases, the J end by 0 bases, with 9 bases between. The CDR3 DNA follows: TGTGCCAGCAGCCAAGATTTCACTTACTCCTACGAGCAGTACTTC. It translates to CASSQDFTYSYEQYF.

This sequence joins TRBV4-1 and TRBJ1-6; TRBD1 is a possible D gene (5 bases). This CDR3 has 16 amino acids. Germline assignment: CDR1 MGHRA and CDR2 YSYEKL. Trimming stripped 3 bases from V and 7 bases from J, with 16 bases between. The CDR3 region has the DNA TGCGCCAGCAGCCATCAACGACAGAGTATGAATTCACCCCTCCACTTT. Translated, it gives CASSHQRQSMNSPLHF.

The gene calls are TRBV6-5 and TRBJ1-4; D gene uncertain. The CDR3 loop spans 14 amino acids. Germline CDR1 and CDR2: MNHEY and SVGAGI. Trimming shortened V by 6 bases and J by 0 bases, and 8 bases separated the two germline ends. The CDR3 DNA sequence: TGTGCCAGCAGGTCTGGGCCAACTAATGAAAAACTGTTTTTT. Its protein is CASRSGPTNEKLFF.

The genes are TRBV27 and TRBJ2-7; 12 bases map to TRBD1. Germline loops: CDR1 MNHEY, CDR2 SMNVEV (reference sequence). V was pared by 5 bases and J by 5 bases, with 7 bases of the junction left unmatched. This CDR3 region has 15 residues. The CDR3 loop reads CASSPGTGGADEQYV. The CDR3 DNA reads TGTGCCAGCAGTCCCGGGACAGGGGGCGCGGACGAGCAGTACGTC.

This clone was counted only a few times. The chain is built from TRBV6-5 and TRBJ1-2; no reliable D call. Germline lookup yields CDR1 MNHEY and CDR2 SVGAGI. The CDR3 sequence is 13 residues long. V lost 2 bases, J lost 4 bases, and 8 bases lay in between. The CDR3 spells CASSYMAGYGYTF. In DNA form, the CDR3 reads TGTGCCAGCAGTTACATGGCAGGCTATGGCTACACCTTC.

This sequence joins TRBV9 and TRBJ2-5, with 10 bases identical to TRBD2. This CDR3 contains 16 residues. Germline V gene lookup returns CDR1 SGDLS and CDR2 YYNGEE. V lost 0 bases and J lost 1; bases outside the gene matches: 3. The CDR3 region is CASSVVPSGGQETQYF. DNA of the CDR3: TGTGCCAGCAGCGTAGTTCCTAGCGGGGGCCAAGAGACCCAGTACTTC.

J is TRBJ1-4 and V is TRBV9; perhaps TRBD1 as D (5 bases). The V gene's germline CDR1 is SGDLS and CDR2 YYNGEE. V was cut by 7 bases and J by 0 bases, with 10 bases left in between. The CDR3 extends over 14 amino acids. CDR3 loop: CASGQQATNEKLFF. CDR3 bases: TGTGCCAGCGGCCAACAGGCAACTAATGAAAAACTGTTTTTT.

The genes are TRBV12-5 and TRBJ2-2; perhaps TRBD2 as D (6 bases). In germline, CDR1 is LGHNT, CDR2 FRNRAP. This CDR3 comprises 19 residues. V was trimmed by 7 bases and J by 0 bases, leaving 24 bases between them. The CDR3 nucleotides are TGTGCTAGTGCCCCACGCTCCGGGACTCAACTTTCGAACACCGGGGAGCTGTTTTTT. It codes for CASAPRSGTQLSNTGELFF.

This chain uses TRBV5-1 with TRBJ1-1; tentative D call: TRBD1 (5 bases). The CDR3 is 15 residues long. Trimming left V 0 bases short and J 1 base short, with 10 bases between. CDR1 is SGHRS, CDR2 YFSETQ, per germline. Written as DNA, the CDR3 is TGCGCCAGCAGCTTGGATGTCAGGGCGAACACTGAAGCTTTCTTT. This sequence encodes CASSLDVRANTEAFF.

The J gene is TRBJ2-7, the V gene TRBV9, with 7 bases that match TRBD2. This CDR3 spans 16 amino acids. V lost 3 bases to trimming and J lost 9 bases; unmatched junction nucleotides: 18. CDR1 and CDR2 from the germline V gene are SGDLS and YYNGEE. In DNA, the CDR3 is TGTGCCAGCAGCGGGAGGGAGGGGACTACAGAGGTCGGGCAGTACGTC. This gives the protein CASSGREGTTEVGQYV.

CDR3 coding DNA: TGTGCCAGCAGCCCTCAGGGGGCGAAAAACGAGCAGTACTTC. Translated: CASSPQGAKNEQYF. The rearrangement links TRBV9 to TRBJ2-7, with TRBD1 matching over 8 bases. Germline V gene lookup returns CDR1 SGDLS and CDR2 YYNGEE. Losses at the gene ends were 4 bases for V and 5 bases for J; bases not matched to a gene: 8. The CDR3 runs 14 residues.

This clone was seen a handful of times. J is TRBJ2-7 and V is TRBV7-8, with D maybe TRBD1 (6 bases). The CDR3 totals 15 residues. V was clipped by 5 bases and J by 1 base, with 15 bases between them. CDR1 and CDR2 from the germline V gene are SGHVS and FQNEAQ. The CDR3 DNA sequence: TGTGCCAGCAGCCTAGGACAGAGCCCTTCCTACGAGCAGTACTTC. This gives the protein CASSLGQSPSYEQYF.

The rearrangement uses TRBV11-3 and TRBJ2-1; a weak D match, TRBD2 (5 bases). Per the germline V gene, CDR1 is SGHNT and CDR2 is YENEEA. The CDR3 is 15 amino acids. V gave up 5 bases and J gave up 0 bases, with 11 bases separating them. This CDR3 reads CASSPPRGSYNEQFF. For the CDR3, the DNA is TGTGCCAGCAGCCCCCCCCGGGGCTCCTACAATGAGCAGTTCTTC. The variable domain in full, with the rest retrieved from reference TRBV11-3 and TRBJ2-1, is EAGVVQSPRYKIIEKKQPVAFWCNPISGHNTLYWYLQNLGQGPELLIRYENEEAVDDSQLPKDRFSAERLKGVDSTLKIQPAELGDSAVYLCASSPPRGSYNEQFFGPGTRLTVL.